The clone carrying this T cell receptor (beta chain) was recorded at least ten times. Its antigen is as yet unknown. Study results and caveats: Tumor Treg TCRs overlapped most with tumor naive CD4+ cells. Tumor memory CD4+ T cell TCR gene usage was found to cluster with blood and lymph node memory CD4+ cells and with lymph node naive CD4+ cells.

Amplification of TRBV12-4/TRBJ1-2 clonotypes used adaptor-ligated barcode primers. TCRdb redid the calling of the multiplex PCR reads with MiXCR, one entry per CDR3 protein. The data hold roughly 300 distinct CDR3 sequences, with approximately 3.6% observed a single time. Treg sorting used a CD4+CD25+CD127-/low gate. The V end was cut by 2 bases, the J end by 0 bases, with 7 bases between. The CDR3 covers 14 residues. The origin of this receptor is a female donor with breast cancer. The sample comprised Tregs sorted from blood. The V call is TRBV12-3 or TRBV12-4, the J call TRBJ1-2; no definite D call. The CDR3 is CASSLQLTNYGYTF. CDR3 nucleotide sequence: TGTGCCAGCAGTTTACAGCTCACTAACTATGGCTACACCTTC.